A single sample gave rise to the 9 T cell receptor beta chains below, sequenced in a study of blood T cell repertoires in COVID-19. Libraries were prepared by immunoSEQ multiplex PCR; TCRdb keeps only in-frame clonotypes and omits some of them. The profile shows about 400,000 clones, 88% of them singletons. The sample was PBMCs or T cells enriched from blood (not recorded which). The receptors here all came from a woman in her thirties or forties with acute COVID-19.

The chain employs TRBV27 and TRBJ1-2; no firm D call. Per germline, CDR1 MNHEY and CDR2 SMNVEV (reference sequence). The CDR3 contains 13 residues. V lost 3 bases, J lost 3 bases, and 8 bases lay in between. CDR3 coding DNA: TGTGCCAGCAGTTTTAACAGACACTATGGCTACACCTTC. It specifies CASSFNRHYGYTF.

The CDR3: CASSQERAGADTQYF. In nucleotides, the CDR3 is TGCGCCAGCAGCCAAGAGCGCGCGGGGGCAGATACGCAGTATTTT. The V gene is TRBV4-1, the J gene TRBJ2-3, with 7 bases aligning to TRBD2. This CDR3 is 15 amino acids long. V lost 0 bases and J lost 4; bases outside the gene matches: 4. CDR1 and CDR2 from the germline V gene are MGHRA and YSYEKL.

The CDR3 coding sequence is TGCGCCAGCAGCTCCTCGGACAGGGGGACCTACGAGCAGTACTTC. This sequence encodes CASSSSDRGTYEQYF. The gene calls are TRBV5-1 and TRBJ2-7; 10 nucleotides line up with TRBD1. The CDR3 spans 15 residues. Germline lookup yields CDR1 SGHRS and CDR2 YFSETQ. J was trimmed by 2 bases and V by 3 bases; bases with no gene match: 5. The variable domain in full, completed from reference TRBV5-1 and TRBJ2-7, reads KAGVTQTPRYLIKTRGQQVTLSCSPISGHRSVSWYQQTPGQGLQFLFEYFSETQRNKGNFPGRFSGRQFSNSRSEMNVSTLELGDSALYLCASSSSDRGTYEQYFGPGTRLTVT.

This chain uses TRBV12-3 or TRBV12-4 with TRBJ2-3; TRBD2 might be the D (6 bases). The CDR3 extends over 12 amino acids. Between the trimmed V and J ends, which lost 8 bases and 5 bases, there was a span of 11 bases. The CDR3 protein is CASGGRKDTQYF. The DNA for the CDR3 is TGTGCCAGCGGGGGGAGGAAAGATACGCAGTATTTT.

This chain joins TRBV30 and TRBJ1-1; tentative D call: TRBD1 (6 bases). Between the trimmed V and J ends, which lost 3 bases and 0 bases, there was a span of 8 bases. Per germline, CDR1 GTSNPN and CDR2 SVGIG (reference sequence). The CDR3 totals 13 residues. In DNA form, the CDR3 reads TGTGCCTGGAGCACAGGGTTGAACACTGAAGCTTTCTTT. Translation gives CAWSTGLNTEAFF.

Points on this clone: The sample contains more than one DNA sequence encoding this CDR3. V is TRBV7-7 and J is TRBJ2-5; 8 positions match TRBD2. The germline V gene encodes CDR1 SSHAT and CDR2 FNYEAQ (reference sequence). V was clipped by 1 base and J by 5 bases; unmatched bases: 9. The CDR3 is 16 residues long. Here the CDR3 DNA reads TGTGCCAGCAGCTTAGGGGGCGGGGGGCCGTTGGAGACCCAGTACTTC. Amino acids: CASSLGGGGPLETQYF.

This CDR3 is CASSFWGQGDYGYTF. In nucleotides, the CDR3 is TGTGCCAGCAGTTTTTGGGGACAGGGGGACTATGGCTACACCTTC. The rearrangement uses TRBV27 and TRBJ1-2; 11 bases are a match to TRBD1. The CDR3 sequence is 15 residues long. Germline V gives CDR1 MNHEY, CDR2 SMNVEV (reference sequence). After removal of 3 bases from V and 3 bases from J, the junction contained 3 bases not matched to a gene.

V is TRBV7-9 and J is TRBJ1-2, with D tentatively TRBD1 (5 bases). Germline lookup yields CDR1 SEHNR and CDR2 FQNEAQ (reference sequence). V gave up 2 bases and J gave up 8 bases, with 12 bases separating them. The CDR3 runs to 13 residues. DNA of the CDR3: TGTGCCAGCAGCTTATCCAGGGTGGGAGGCTACACCTTC. This translates into CASSLSRVGGYTF.

The rearrangement uses TRBV27 and TRBJ1-2; 7 bases map to TRBD1. V shed 10 bases, J shed 1 base, and the junction held 18 bases outside the gene matches. The CDR3 consists of 17 residues. CDR1 and CDR2 (germline): MNHEY, SMNVEV (reference sequence). For the CDR3, the DNA is TGTGCCATTAACCAACGACAGGGAAGGGTAAATAACTATGGCTACACCTTC. Translating gives CAINQRQGRVNNYGYTF.